A selection of T cell receptor beta chains follows, all from one sample in a study of shared clonotypes between healthy human individuals. The protocol was immunoSEQ multiplex PCR, while the TCRdb copy is restricted to in-frame clones and leaves out a portion. The table includes 950,000 to 1,100,000 clones, 75% to 85% detected once. The specimen sequenced was memory CD4+ T cells from PBMCs. The receptors stem from a man younger than 30 in good health. Some clones in this sample may be carry-over from other donors' samples. CDR3s include the opening cysteine and the closing phenylalanine or tryptophan. The order of the fields is CDR3 protein, CDR3 DNA, clone size, J gene, D gene, V gene. D genes are given only for firm matches. Clone size is stated in some rows and not others, as once, few, many or a class when expanded.

CDR3: CASSASGTSGRALGELFF
DNA: TGTGCCAGCAGTGCCTCCGGGACTAGCGGGAGGGCCCTCGGGGAGCTGTTTTTT
size: .
J: TRBJ2-2
D: TRBD2
V: TRBV25-1

CDR3: CASSIGGNYGYTF
DNA: TGTGCCAGTAGTATTGGAGGGAACTATGGCTACACCTTC
size: few
J: TRBJ1-2
D: .
V: TRBV19

CDR3: CASSLAPTSGINEQFF
DNA: TGTGCCAGCAGCTTAGCGCCGACTAGCGGGATCAATGAGCAGTTCTTC
size: .
J: TRBJ2-1
D: TRBD2
V: TRBV7-2

CDR3: CASSLWASLRAEAFF
DNA: TGTGCCAGCAGTTTATGGGCCTCCCTACGGGCTGAAGCTTTCTTT
size: .
J: TRBJ1-1
D: .
V: TRBV28

CDR3: CASKPGHLGDREAQYF
DNA: TGTGCCAGCAAACCGGGACACCTGGGCGACCGAGAGGCGCAGTACTTC
size: many
J: TRBJ2-5
D: .
V: TRBV27

CDR3: CASSLGLGHGYTF
DNA: TGCGCCAGCAGCTTGGGCCTAGGCCATGGCTACACCTTC
size: once
J: TRBJ1-2
D: .
V: TRBV5-1

CDR3: CASREPVQETQYF
DNA: TGTGCCAGTAGGGAGCCAGTCCAAGAGACCCAGTACTTC
size: .
J: TRBJ2-5
D: .
V: TRBV19

CDR3: CSGGDSYEQYF
DNA: TGCAGCGGAGGGGACTCCTACGAGCAGTACTTC
size: .
J: TRBJ2-7
D: .
V: TRBV29-1

CDR3: CASSSGRNQRETQYF
DNA: TGTGCCAGCAGCTCAGGACGCAATCAGCGAGAGACCCAGTACTTC
size: .
J: TRBJ2-5
D: .
V: TRBV7-9

CDR3: CASSFGGAEVVNEQFF
DNA: TGCGCCAGCAGCTTTGGAGGAGCGGAGGTCGTAAATGAGCAGTTCTTC
size: once
J: TRBJ2-1
D: .
V: TRBV5-1

CDR3: CASSPRQGGNEKLFF
DNA: TGTGCCAGCTCACCACGGCAGGGGGGTAATGAAAAACTGTTTTTT
size: .
J: TRBJ1-4
D: TRBD1
V: TRBV18

CDR3: CAWSAGRINTIYF
DNA: TGTGCCTGGAGTGCCGGACGCATAAACACCATATATTTT
size: .
J: TRBJ1-3
D: .
V: TRBV30

CDR3: CASSSPGLAGLDEQYF
DNA: TGTGCCAGCAGTTCCCCCGGACTAGCGGGCCTCGACGAGCAGTACTTC
size: .
J: TRBJ2-7
D: TRBD2
V: TRBV28

CDR3: CASSQSGGRAYEQYF
DNA: TGTGCCAGCAGCCAATCTGGGGGAAGGGCCTACGAGCAGTACTTC
size: few
J: TRBJ2-7
D: .
V: TRBV16

CDR3: CASSPRDRGGADTQYF
DNA: TGTGCCAGCAGCCCCAGGGACAGGGGAGGGGCAGATACGCAGTATTTT
size: .
J: TRBJ2-3
D: TRBD1
V: TRBV7-2

CDR3: CASSRRADTGDTSYNEQFF
DNA: TGTGCCAGCAGCCGGAGAGCCGATACAGGTGATACCTCCTACAATGAGCAGTTCTTC
size: .
J: TRBJ2-1
D: .
V: TRBV4-2

CDR3: CASSSGGLGASYEQYF
DNA: TGCGCCAGCAGCTCGGGGGGACTCGGGGCATCCTACGAGCAGTACTTC
size: .
J: TRBJ2-7
D: TRBD2
V: TRBV5-1

CDR3: CAISPQGADTEAFF
DNA: TGTGCCATCAGCCCACAGGGGGCGGACACTGAAGCTTTCTTT
size: once
J: TRBJ1-1
D: TRBD1
V: TRBV10-3

CDR3: CASSLEWPNSADTQYF
DNA: TGTGCCAGCAGCTTAGAATGGCCCAACTCGGCAGATACGCAGTATTTT
size: .
J: TRBJ2-3
D: .
V: TRBV11-2

CDR3: CASSLGGEFRGLAFF
DNA: TGTGCCAGCAGTTTAGGTGGAGAGTTTCGGGGGTTGGCTTTCTTT
size: .
J: TRBJ1-1
D: .
V: TRBV28

CDR3: CASSEYGRVQPQHF
DNA: TGTGCCAGCAGTGAATATGGCAGGGTACAGCCCCAGCATTTT
size: .
J: TRBJ1-5
D: .
V: TRBV2

CDR3: CATAKTVNTEAFF
DNA: TGTGCCACCGCAAAGACGGTGAACACTGAAGCTTTCTTT
size: .
J: TRBJ1-1
D: .
V: TRBV19